One sample yielded the 29 T cell receptor beta chains listed below, sequenced in a study of cytomegalovirus exposure and HLA in healthy donors. The study ran its PCR with 60 Vbeta and 13 Jbeta primers. Here immunoSEQ multiplex PCR was the method, and the copy in TCRdb shows in-frame clones only, minus some. The sample shows over 150,000 clones, roughly 80% of them seen only once. Sequenced material: PBMCs. The receptor set was obtained from a male donor in good health and CMV-seronegative.

This chain connects TRBV7-2 to TRBJ2-5; 8 bases fit TRBD2. J lost 5 bases, V lost 0 bases, and 8 bases had no gene match. CDR3 size: 16 residues. CDR1 is SGHTA and CDR2 is FQGNSA in the germline V gene. The CDR3 nucleotides are TGTGCCAGCAGCTTAGCGGGCCAGCGGGGGTGGGAGACCCAGTACTTC. Encoded protein: CASSLAGQRGWETQYF.

This chain links TRBV5-5 with TRBJ2-7; TRBD2 matches 15 bases. In germline, CDR1 is SGHKS, CDR2 YYEKEE (reference sequence). The ends lost 5 bases at V and 4 bases at J; junction bases unmatched: 10. The CDR3 spans 17 residues. CDR3 coding DNA: TGTGCCAGCAGTATTGGACTAGCGGGGGGGCAACTTTACGAGCAGTACTTC. The encoded protein is CASSIGLAGGQLYEQYF.

For the CDR3, the DNA is TGCGCCAGCAGCAGGGGGACAGTCCCGAATACTAACTATGGCTACACCTTC. This codes for CASSRGTVPNTNYGYTF. The V call is TRBV5-1, the J call TRBJ1-2; 7 bases map to TRBD1. The CDR3 consists of 17 residues. The trim removed 4 bases at V and 0 bases at J, leaving 12 bases unmatched. Germline V lookup: CDR1 SGHRS, CDR2 YFSETQ. Combining the CDR3 with reference TRBV5-1 and TRBJ1-2 gives the whole variable domain KAGVTQTPRYLIKTRGQQVTLSCSPISGHRSVSWYQQTPGQGLQFLFEYFSETQRNKGNFPGRFSGRQFSNSRSEMNVSTLELGDSALYLCASSRGTVPNTNYGYTFGSGTRLTVV.

This chain links TRBV9 with TRBJ1-2, with 9 bases that match TRBD1. Germline lookup yields CDR1 SGDLS and CDR2 YYNGEE. V shed 5 bases, J shed 5 bases, and the junction held 19 bases outside the gene matches. The CDR3 is 18 amino acids. CDR3 loop: CASRGLQADRGFRYGYTF. CDR3 sequence (DNA): TGTGCCAGCAGGGGTCTTCAGGCGGACAGGGGCTTCAGATATGGCTACACCTTC.

The chain recombines TRBV5-5 with TRBJ1-5; D is ambiguous. Trimming removed 1 base at V and 5 bases at J, with 13 bases between. This CDR3 comprises 15 residues. Germline CDR1 is SGHKS and CDR2 is YYEKEE (reference sequence). CDR3 DNA: TGTGCCAGCAGCTTGTATGGAAATCGGGATCAGCCCCAGCATTTT. Translated, it gives CASSLYGNRDQPQHF.

V is TRBV9 and J is TRBJ2-2; tentatively, D is TRBD1 (5 bases). The CDR3 is 15 amino acids. Trimming removed 1 base from V and 3 bases from J, with 10 bases in between. The V gene's germline CDR1 is SGDLS and CDR2 YYNGEE. The CDR3 nucleotides read TGTGCCAGCAGCGTATGGCAGGGTCACACCGGGGAGCTGTTTTTT. Protein: CASSVWQGHTGELFF.

The chain employs TRBV9 and TRBJ2-3; TRBD1 aligns across 8 bases. Germline V gene sequence: CDR1 SGDLS, CDR2 YYNGEE. With V trimmed by 3 bases and J by 3 bases, 9 bases remained unmatched. CDR3 length equals 16 residues. CDR3 region: CASSGNTGGRTDTQYF. The CDR3 DNA is TGTGCCAGCAGCGGAAATACAGGGGGTCGGACAGATACGCAGTATTTT.

This rearrangement joins TRBV5-1 to TRBJ2-5, with D tentatively TRBD1 (5 bases). The J call may be wrong; the DNA end is better matched by TRBJ2-7. Germline values: CDR1 SGHRS, CDR2 YFSETQ. The length of the CDR3 is 14 residues. CDR3 sequence reads: CASSLAPGRYEQYF. In nucleotides, the CDR3 is TGCGCCAGCAGCTTGGCTCCAGGGCGTTACGAGCAGTACTTC.

This clone was detected only once. V gene TRBV2 combines with J gene TRBJ1-4, with TRBD1 matching over 11 bases. The CDR3 has 15 residues. After removal of 8 bases from V and 3 bases from J, the junction contained 5 bases not matched to a gene. Per germline, CDR1 SNHLY and CDR2 FYNNEI. This CDR3 reads CASRDRGYPNEKLFF. DNA for the CDR3: TGTGCCAGCCGGGACAGGGGGTACCCTAATGAAAAACTGTTTTTT.

This rearrangement joins TRBV9 to TRBJ1-3; D is perhaps TRBD1 (5 bases). Germline V CDR1 and CDR2: SGDLS, YYNGEE. V lost 2 bases to trimming and J lost 2 bases, with 8 bases between them. The CDR3 has 14 amino acids. Here the CDR3 reads CASSVGGAGNTIYF. Written as DNA, the CDR3 is TGTGCCAGCAGCGTGGGAGGGGCTGGAAACACCATATATTTT.

The V and J genes are TRBV10-2 and TRBJ2-5, with 8 bases matching TRBD1. Germline loops: CDR1 WSHSY, CDR2 SAAADI. V shed 4 bases, J shed 5 bases, and the junction held 9 bases outside the gene matches. This CDR3 contains 15 residues. The CDR3 nucleotides read TGCGCCAGCAGTGTTGGTCAGGGGGCTTTGGAGACCCAGTACTTC. Amino acids: CASSVGQGALETQYF.

This chain uses TRBV2 with TRBJ2-2, with 8 bases identical to TRBD1. V dropped 5 bases and J dropped 4; count of bases not matched to a gene: 6. Germline CDR1 is SNHLY and CDR2 is FYNNEI. The CDR3 runs 15 residues. CDR3 nucleotides: TGTGCCAGCAGTTCCGACAGGGGAGGCACCGGGGAGCTGTTTTTT. Translation gives CASSSDRGGTGELFF.

DNA for the CDR3: TGTGCCAGCAGTTACAGACAGGGGAGTTCACCCCTCCACTTT. This sequence encodes CASSYRQGSSPLHF. The chain is built from TRBV6-5 and TRBJ1-6, with 8 bases aligning to TRBD1. The germline gives CDR1 MNHEY, CDR2 SVGAGI. V was clipped by 2 bases and J by 9 bases; unmatched bases: 3. This CDR3 comprises 14 residues.

The chain is built from TRBV23-1 and TRBJ1-6; maybe TRBD1 (6 bases). Being an ORF, TRBV23-1 has a function that is uncertain. V was trimmed by 3 bases and J by 9 bases, leaving 18 bases between them. This CDR3 has 16 residues. CDR3 sequence (DNA): TGCGCCAGCAGTCACCCGCGACGGGACAAGTCTTCACCCCTCCACTTT. Translation gives CASSHPRRDKSSPLHF.

The V call is TRBV4-1, the J call TRBJ2-7, with TRBD2 matching 16 bases. With 3 bases clipped from V and 4 bases from J, the junction kept 3 bases outside the gene matches. CDR1 is MGHRA and CDR2 is YSYEKL in the germline V gene. The CDR3 is 16 amino acids. CDR3 sequence: CASSQGLAGGLYEQYF. The CDR3 nucleotides read TGCGCCAGCAGCCAGGGACTAGCGGGGGGGCTGTACGAGCAGTACTTC.

This clone was seen only once. CDR3 bases: TGTGCCACCCGACAGGGCCCGAACACTGAAGCTTTCTTT. Translation: CATRQGPNTEAFF. The chain recombines TRBV7-9 with TRBJ1-1, with 7 bases matching TRBD1. The CDR3 consists of 13 residues. With V trimmed by 10 bases and J by 1 base, 6 bases remained unmatched. In germline, CDR1 is SEHNR, CDR2 FQNEAQ (reference sequence).

The chain couples TRBV21-1 to TRBJ2-7; TRBD1, the table's D call, lacks a check against the DNA. TRBV21-1 is termed a pseudogene. This CDR3 has 15 amino acids. The CDR3 reads CASSKAGTASYEQYF. CDR3 DNA sequence: TGTGCCAGCAGCAAAGCCGGGACAGCGTCCTACGAGCAGTACTTC.

In its sample, this clone was seen a few times. The rearrangement links TRBV7-8 to TRBJ1-4; D is unresolved. V lost 1 base to trimming and J lost 14 bases, with 14 bases between them. Germline assignment: CDR1 SGHVS and CDR2 FQNEAQ. The CDR3 sequence is 13 residues long. In nucleotides, the CDR3 is TGTGCCAGCAGCTTAGGGACTGTCCAAAGGCTGTTTTTT. Its protein is CASSLGTVQRLFF.

J is TRBJ1-1 and V is TRBV2, with D hard to call. This CDR3 comprises 13 residues. In germline, CDR1 is SNHLY, CDR2 FYNNEI. Trimming took off 1 base at V and 5 bases at J, with 8 bases between the two ends. This CDR3 is CASSEGRATEAFF. CDR3 DNA: TGTGCCAGCAGTGAAGGAAGAGCAACTGAAGCTTTCTTT.

The V gene is TRBV6-5, the J gene TRBJ1-5, with 7 bases matching TRBD1. V gave up 6 bases and J gave up 7 bases; unmatched junction bases: 9. Germline V gives CDR1 MNHEY, CDR2 SVGAGI. The CDR3 consists of 14 residues. The CDR3 coding sequence is TGTGCCAGCAGCTTACAGGGGAAGGAGCAGCCCCAGCATTTT. Translation gives CASSLQGKEQPQHF.

This chain connects TRBV4-1 to TRBJ1-1, with 8 bases lining up with TRBD1. Losses at the gene ends were 3 bases for V and 0 bases for J; bases not matched to a gene: 6. This CDR3 contains 16 residues. CDR1 is MGHRA, CDR2 YSYEKL, per germline. The CDR3 is CASSHYLQGVNTEAFF. DNA of the CDR3: TGCGCCAGCAGCCACTACCTACAGGGGGTGAACACTGAAGCTTTCTTT.

The chain couples TRBV2 to TRBJ1-2; 8 bases fit TRBD1. Per germline, CDR1 SNHLY and CDR2 FYNNEI. J lost 4 bases, V lost 9 bases, and 4 bases had no gene match. The CDR3 length is 12 residues. This CDR3 reads CASKQGAYGYTF. The CDR3 DNA reads TGTGCCAGTAAGCAGGGGGCCTATGGCTACACCTTC.

The CDR3 DNA is TGTGCCAGTAGTAGGGGGGACAGGGGTCGAGGAGATACGCAGTATTTT. This encodes CASSRGDRGRGDTQYF. The chain joins TRBV19 to TRBJ2-3, with 10 positions matching TRBD1. The CDR3 has 16 amino acids. The ends lost 4 bases at V and 5 bases at J; junction bases unmatched: 9. The germline gives CDR1 LNHDA, CDR2 SQIVND (reference sequence).

The chain carries TRBV4-1 and TRBJ1-1, with D possibly being TRBD1 (5 bases). V lost 6 bases and J lost 0, with 11 bases in between. The germline CDR1 and CDR2 sequences are MGHRA and YSYEKL. This CDR3 is 14 amino acids long. This CDR3 is CASRGPLVNTEAFF. The CDR3 nucleotides are TGCGCCAGCAGGGGGCCTTTAGTGAACACTGAAGCTTTCTTT.

The chain joins TRBV6-5 to TRBJ1-1; D unclear. Germline V gene data show CDR1 as MNHEY and CDR2 as SVGAGI. V was trimmed by 3 bases and J by 0 bases, leaving 8 bases between them. The CDR3 runs 14 residues. The CDR3 region is CASSYSVMNTEAFF. As DNA, the CDR3 is TGTGCCAGCAGTTATTCAGTCATGAACACTGAAGCTTTCTTT.

The chain has TRBV4-3 and TRBJ2-5; 13 positions match TRBD2. After removal of 2 bases from V and 3 bases from J, the junction contained 3 bases not matched to a gene. The CDR3 is 16 amino acids. CDR1 and CDR2 (germline): LGHNA, YSLEER. CDR3 region: CASSQQGTSGEETQYF. The CDR3 DNA is TGCGCCAGCAGCCAACAGGGGACTAGCGGGGAAGAGACCCAGTACTTC.

The CDR3: CASSDRPGTGGKGYTF. CDR3 sequence (DNA): TGCGCCAGCAGCGATCGTCCCGGGACAGGGGGCAAGGGCTACACCTTC. The chain joins TRBV5-1 to TRBJ1-2; 12 bases fit TRBD1. There are 16 residues in the CDR3. The germline gives CDR1 SGHRS, CDR2 YFSETQ. V gave up 4 bases and J gave up 8 bases; unmatched junction bases: 12.

The chain employs TRBV13 and TRBJ2-6; possible D gene TRBD2, 6 bases. From germline, CDR1 is PRHDT and CDR2 FYEKMQ (reference sequence). CDR3 length: 17 residues. The ends were cut back, 5 bases at V and 4 bases at J, with 18 bases in the middle. CDR3 in amino acids: CASSALEAGTGANVLTF. CDR3 coding DNA: TGTGCCAGCAGCGCACTGGAGGCGGGAACCGGGGCCAACGTCCTGACTTTC.

This clone has only one observation. The chain joins TRBV5-4 to TRBJ2-1, with 7 nucleotides matching TRBD1. There are 15 residues in the CDR3. Per germline, CDR1 SGHNT and CDR2 YYREEE (reference sequence). The V gene end was trimmed by 2 bases and the J gene end by 4 bases; junction bases not matched to a gene: 6. The CDR3: CASSLGGHLYNEQFF. CDR3 sequence (DNA): TGTGCCAGCAGCTTAGGGGGCCACCTTTACAATGAGCAGTTCTTC.